This TCR beta chain was recovered during a study of cytomegalovirus exposure and HLA in healthy donors. Background on the study: Out of 398 genotyped donors, about 80% belonged to the Caucasian-associated ancestry cluster.

CDR1 and CDR2 (germline): LGHNT, FRNRAP. This CDR3 has 16 residues. Trimming took 5 bases from V and 6 from J, leaving 21 bases between them. Findings of the study overall: The authors considered a cluster of highly shared sequence variants likely to be a sequencing artifact. In a later analysis, specific HLA alleles were associated with 15,000 to 20,000 TCR beta sequences at a 0.05 false discovery rate. Among the CMV-associated chains, a few were confirmed in vitro as specific for CMV antigens.

This clone was seen a handful of times. What it recognizes is unknown. With 60 Vbeta and 13 Jbeta primers, the PCR was carried out. Method: immunoSEQ multiplex PCR; TCRdb's copy keeps in-frame clones and lacks some. Among 120,000 to 150,000 clones listed, over 75% were seen once. The clonotype originates from a woman in her forties or fifties in good health and CMV-seropositive. This chain joins TRBV12-5 and TRBJ2-3; TRBD1 might be the D (5 bases). Sequencing was performed on PBMCs. The CDR3: CASGGDTGYPGDTQYF. As DNA, the CDR3 is TGTGCTAGTGGTGGTGACACGGGCTACCCAGGGGATACGCAGTATTTT.